The following is a TCR beta chain sequence with its context. No antigen is known for it. These data come from a study of shared clonotypes between healthy human individuals. Overall study context: The donor pool was made up of a couple of women and a few men aged 18 to 49. Study results and limitations: Naive subsets, compared against memory subsets, generally had larger estimated richness values.

Naive CD8 cells, CD45RO-negative and positively selected for CCR7, excluded terminally differentiated effector memory CD45RA+ cells. Authors' processing steps: From ImmunoSEQ came sequences covering only the junction and carrying no quality scores, so filtering differed. TCRdb keeps only in-frame clones here, not all; method: immunoSEQ multiplex PCR. That table is the source of V, J and clone size, and D and trimming were worked out from the DNA. The sample holds around 550,000 clones, approximately 95% seen once. Germline-derived CDR1 and CDR2 are LGHNA and YNFKEQ. The CDR3 spans 13 residues. V was trimmed by 0 bases and J by 4 bases, leaving 7 bases between them.

The rearrangement uses TRBV4-2 and TRBJ2-7; no firm D call. The sample taken for sequencing was naive CD8+ T cells sorted from blood. The TCR comes from a woman in her twenties or thirties in good health. CDR3 residues: CASSQELVYEQYF. CDR3 sequence (DNA): TGTGCCAGCAGCCAAGAACTGGTATACGAGCAGTACTTC.